Following are 21 T cell receptor beta chains from one sample sequenced in a study of cytomegalovirus exposure and HLA in healthy donors. This PCR relied on a set of 60 Vbeta primers and 13 Jbeta primers. Sequencing used immunoSEQ multiplex PCR; TCRdb keeps in-frame clones, though not all of them. The sample includes some 200,000 clones, around 84% seen only once; the top ten take around 3%. The source material was PBMCs. All receptors derive from a woman between 45 and 65 years old in good health and CMV-seropositive.

This clone was detected once. The genes are TRBV9 and TRBJ2-3; 7 bases are shared with TRBD1. Germline CDR1 reads SGDLS; CDR2 reads YYNGEE. This CDR3 has 17 amino acids. V shed 0 bases and J 2 bases; nucleotides not matched to a gene: 9. In DNA form, the CDR3 reads TGTGCCAGCAGCGTAGAAAGCGGACAGGTTTACACAGATACGCAGTATTTT. Its protein is CASSVESGQVYTDTQYF.

This chain uses TRBV27 with TRBJ2-1; D is perhaps TRBD1 (6 bases). CDR3 size: 16 residues. Germline loops: CDR1 MNHEY, CDR2 SMNVEV (reference sequence). With 4 bases removed from V and 3 bases from J, the gap between germline ends came to 16 bases. The CDR3 here is CASSYRAGEFYNEQFF. The CDR3 DNA reads TGTGCCAGCAGTTATCGGGCAGGGGAATTCTACAATGAGCAGTTCTTC.

V gene TRBV5-1 combines with J gene TRBJ1-2; D is unresolved. Germline CDR1 is SGHRS and CDR2 is YFSETQ. The CDR3 extends over 13 amino acids. V dropped 4 bases and J dropped 3 bases, with 10 bases sitting between them. For the CDR3, the DNA is TGCGCCAGCAGCCCCGACACGGACTATGGCTACACCTTC. Its translation is CASSPDTDYGYTF.

The CDR3 protein is CASSPGQGDNQPQHF. As DNA, the CDR3 is TGTGCCAGCTCACCGGGACAGGGCGACAATCAGCCCCAGCATTTT. The genes are TRBV18 and TRBJ1-5; TRBD1 matches at 9 bases. This CDR3 has 15 amino acids. Unmatched junction bases numbered 3, after V lost 3 bases and J lost 3 bases. CDR1 and CDR2 (germline): KGHSH, LQKENI.

The chain joins TRBV19 to TRBJ2-7; maybe TRBD1 (6 bases). There are 14 residues in the CDR3. The V end was cut by 5 bases, the J end by 2 bases, with 13 bases between. Germline CDR1 reads LNHDA; CDR2 reads SQIVND (reference sequence). CDR3 loop: CASSPGTSAYEQYF. Here the CDR3 DNA reads TGTGCCAGTAGTCCCGGGACATCTGCCTACGAGCAGTACTTC. Variable domain in full (rest from reference TRBV19 and TRBJ2-7): DGGITQSPKYLFRKEGQNVTLSCEQNLNHDAMYWYRQDPGQGLRLIYYSQIVNDFQKGDIAEGYSVSREKKESFPLTVTSAQKNPTAFYLCASSPGTSAYEQYFGPGTRLTVT.

This chain joins TRBV4-1 and TRBJ2-7, with 8 bases fitting TRBD2. The ends lost 4 bases at V and 2 bases at J; junction bases unmatched: 7. This CDR3 is built from 15 residues. Per the germline V gene, CDR1 is MGHRA and CDR2 is YSYEKL. In DNA form, the CDR3 reads TGCGCCAGCAGCCCCCGGGGTAGCGGGGCCTACGAGCAGTACTTC. It specifies CASSPRGSGAYEQYF.

On this clone: Other DNA sequences in the same sample also yield this CDR3. The chain links TRBV27 to TRBJ1-1, with D perhaps matching TRBD1 (6 bases). This CDR3 comprises 16 residues. The V end lost 4 bases, the J end lost 0 bases, and 15 bases lay between the germline ends. From germline, CDR1 is MNHEY and CDR2 SMNVEV (reference sequence). The CDR3 bases are TGTGCCAGCAGTTCCCACAGGGCCCAAATGAACACTGAAGCTTTCTTT. Amino acids: CASSSHRAQMNTEAFF.

This sequence joins TRBV2 and TRBJ1-4; the D is unclear. The germline CDR1 and CDR2 sequences are SNHLY and FYNNEI. CDR3 length equals 13 residues. V was clipped by 6 bases and J by 4 bases, with 9 bases between them. CDR3 region: CASSGDGNEKLFF. The CDR3 coding sequence is TGTGCCAGCAGCGGAGACGGTAATGAAAAACTGTTTTTT. Drawing the rest from reference TRBV2 and TRBJ1-4, the complete variable domain is EPEVTQTPSHQVTQMGQEVILRCVPISNHLYFYWYRQILGQKVEFLVSFYNNEISEKSEIFDDQFSVERPDGSNFTLKIRSTKLEDSAMYFCASSGDGNEKLFFGSGTQLSVL.

The chain carries TRBV5-4 and TRBJ2-7, with TRBD1 matching 7 bases. Germline loops: CDR1 SGHNT, CDR2 YYREEE (reference sequence). This CDR3 has 14 residues. Germline trimming cut 7 bases from V and 3 bases from J; bases unmatched to any gene: 10. The CDR3 sequence: CASARQGQLYEQYF. Here the CDR3 DNA reads TGTGCCAGCGCAAGACAGGGTCAACTCTACGAGCAGTACTTC.

The DNA for the CDR3 is TGTGCCAGCAGCGTAGTAGTAGGGGACACCATATATTTT. It yields the protein CASSVVVGDTIYF. The chain uses TRBV9 and TRBJ1-3, with D possibly matching TRBD1 (5 bases). Trimming left V 0 bases short and J 8 bases short, with 9 bases between. The CDR3 spans 13 residues. The germline V gene encodes CDR1 SGDLS and CDR2 YYNGEE.

The V and J genes are TRBV5-1 and TRBJ1-3; 7 bases line up with TRBD1. This CDR3 is built from 16 residues. J gave up 2 bases and V 4 bases, and 9 bases lay outside the gene matches. In germline, CDR1 is SGHRS, CDR2 YFSETQ. CDR3 loop: CASSQTSGTAGNTIYF. CDR3 sequence (DNA): TGCGCCAGCAGCCAGACTTCCGGGACAGCTGGAAACACCATATATTTT.

There are a few counts of this clone. V usage is TRBV19 and J usage is TRBJ2-3, with a tentative D call TRBD1 (5 bases). The CDR3 is made up of 13 amino acids. In germline, CDR1 is LNHDA, CDR2 SQIVND (reference sequence). The germline V and J ends were trimmed by 1 base and 4 bases, with 6 bases remaining between them. CDR3 loop: CASSIGGADTQYF. In DNA, the CDR3 is TGTGCCAGTAGTATAGGGGGCGCAGATACGCAGTATTTT. The complete variable domain, with remaining parts taken from reference TRBV19 and TRBJ2-3, reads DGGITQSPKYLFRKEGQNVTLSCEQNLNHDAMYWYRQDPGQGLRLIYYSQIVNDFQKGDIAEGYSVSREKKESFPLTVTSAQKNPTAFYLCASSIGGADTQYFGPGTRLTVL.

V and J are TRBV5-4 and TRBJ2-3, with D possibly TRBD2 on 5 matching bases. There are 16 residues in the CDR3. V was pared by 0 bases and J by 2 bases, with 13 bases between. Germline loops: CDR1 SGHNT, CDR2 YYREEE (reference sequence). In DNA form, the CDR3 reads TGTGCCAGCAGCTTGGGGGCGGGCTACTCCACAGATACGCAGTATTTT. This translates into CASSLGAGYSTDTQYF.

The chain recombines TRBV27 with TRBJ2-3; 8 bases map to TRBD1. The CDR3 is 16 residues long. Germline loops: CDR1 MNHEY, CDR2 SMNVEV (reference sequence). Germline trimming cut 3 bases from V and 1 base from J; bases unmatched to any gene: 6. The CDR3 coding sequence is TGTGCCAGCAGTTTGGCAGGGGGCAGGGGCACAGATACGCAGTATTTT. It encodes CASSLAGGRGTDTQYF.

The V gene is TRBV7-2, the J gene TRBJ2-3, with 8 bases that match TRBD1. Unmatched junction bases numbered 2, after V lost 0 bases and J lost 3 bases. Per the germline V gene, CDR1 is SGHTA and CDR2 is FQGNSA. This CDR3 is built from 15 residues. The chain's CDR3 is CASSLATGDTDTQYF. Written as DNA, the CDR3 is TGTGCCAGCAGCTTAGCGACAGGGGATACAGATACGCAGTATTTT.

V gene TRBV19 combines with J gene TRBJ1-1; D unresolved. CDR1 is LNHDA and CDR2 is SQIVND in the germline V gene (reference sequence). The CDR3 spans 14 residues. V shed 5 bases and J shed 2 bases, with 12 bases lying between them. The chain's CDR3 is CASSSKAGNTEAFF. CDR3 DNA: TGTGCCAGTAGTTCCAAGGCGGGAAACACTGAAGCTTTCTTT. The full variable domain, with the rest looked up from reference TRBV19 and TRBJ1-1, is DGGITQSPKYLFRKEGQNVTLSCEQNLNHDAMYWYRQDPGQGLRLIYYSQIVNDFQKGDIAEGYSVSREKKESFPLTVTSAQKNPTAFYLCASSSKAGNTEAFFGQGTRLTVV.

The chain is built from TRBV28 and TRBJ1-4, with 7 bases identical to TRBD1. The CDR3 contains 15 residues. Trimming cost V 2 bases and J 7 bases; bases outside gene matches: 7. Germline V gene data show CDR1 as MDHEN and CDR2 as SYDVKM. The CDR3 is CASSLGGQDPEKLFF. The CDR3 DNA reads TGTGCCAGCAGTTTAGGCGGACAGGACCCTGAAAAACTGTTTTTT.

CDR3 in amino acids: CASSAPGTGNYEQYF. CDR3 sequence (DNA): TGTGCCAGCAGTGCGCCCGGGACTGGAAACTACGAGCAGTACTTC. The rearrangement joins TRBV27 to TRBJ2-7; TRBD2 might be the D (6 bases). Germline lookup yields CDR1 MNHEY and CDR2 SMNVEV (reference sequence). Trimming stripped 5 bases from V and 3 bases from J, with 17 bases between. There are 15 residues in the CDR3.

This clone turned up a few times. The chain has TRBV6-5 and TRBJ1-5; 7 nucleotides match TRBD1. Per germline, CDR1 MNHEY and CDR2 SVGAGI. V was clipped by 7 bases and J by 3 bases; unmatched bases: 9. The CDR3 spans 15 residues. Here the CDR3 reads CASTEGGQPNQPQHF. CDR3 DNA sequence: TGTGCCAGCACCGAAGGGGGACAGCCCAATCAGCCCCAGCATTTT.

This clone was seen a single time. The genes are TRBV27 and TRBJ1-4; a possible D gene is TRBD1 (6 bases). Germline V gene data show CDR1 as MNHEY and CDR2 as SMNVEV (reference sequence). The CDR3 spans 14 residues. V gave up 5 bases and J gave up 2 bases, with 9 bases separating them. The CDR3 nucleotides read TGTGCCAGCAGTCCAGGGGTGACTAATGAAAAACTGTTTTTT. Translation gives CASSPGVTNEKLFF. Full variable domain (remainder filled in from reference TRBV27 and TRBJ1-4): EAQVTQNPRYLITVTGKKLTVTCSQNMNHEYMSWYRQDPGLGLRQIYYSMNVEVTDKGDVPEGYKVSRKEKRNFPLILESPSPNQTSLYFCASSPGVTNEKLFFGSGTQLSVL.

The chain joins TRBV7-2 to TRBJ2-5; 7 bases are a match to TRBD1. Germline V gene sequence: CDR1 SGHTA, CDR2 FQGNSA. Losses at the gene ends were 3 bases for V and 1 base for J; bases not matched to a gene: 8. There are 16 residues in the CDR3. CDR3 sequence reads: CASSFAPGQTQETQYF. CDR3 sequence (DNA): TGTGCCAGCAGCTTCGCCCCGGGACAGACCCAAGAGACCCAGTACTTC.